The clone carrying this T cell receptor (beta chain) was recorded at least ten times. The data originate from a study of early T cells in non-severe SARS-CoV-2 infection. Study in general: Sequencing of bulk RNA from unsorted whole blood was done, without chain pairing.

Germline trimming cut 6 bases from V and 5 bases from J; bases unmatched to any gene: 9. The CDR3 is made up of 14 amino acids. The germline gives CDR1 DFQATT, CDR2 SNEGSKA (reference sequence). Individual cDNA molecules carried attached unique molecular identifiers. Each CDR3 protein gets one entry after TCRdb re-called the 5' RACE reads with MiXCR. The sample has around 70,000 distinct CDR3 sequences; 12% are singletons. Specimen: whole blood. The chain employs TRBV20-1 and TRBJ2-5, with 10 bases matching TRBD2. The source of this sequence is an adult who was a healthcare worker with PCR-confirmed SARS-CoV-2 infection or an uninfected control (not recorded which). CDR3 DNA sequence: TGCAGTGCCCCCAGCGGGGGGGCCTTTGAGACCCAGTACTTC. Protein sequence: CSAPSGGAFETQYF.